One and the same sample provided the 12 T cell receptor beta chains below, sequenced in a study of identical twins. TCRdb reanalysed the 5' RACE reads using MiXCR and keeps one entry per CDR3 protein. The sample holds hundreds of thousands of distinct CDR3 sequences, less than 10% seen once. These data also formed part of another study, on yellow fever vaccine responses in identical twins.

The sequenced sample was PBMCs. These receptors all come from a woman in her late teens or twenties in good health.

V gene TRBV7-9 combines with J gene TRBJ1-6, with 9 nucleotides matching TRBD1. The junction had 1 base not matched to a gene; V was cut back by 2 bases and J by 5 bases. This CDR3 is built from 15 residues. Germline loops: CDR1 SEHNR, CDR2 FQNEAQ (reference sequence). The DNA for the CDR3 is TGTGCCAGCAGCTTAAGGACAGGGGATAATTCACCCCTCCACTTT. It codes for CASSLRTGDNSPLHF.

The chain uses TRBV12-3 or TRBV12-4 and TRBJ2-1, with D maybe TRBD2 (6 bases). Deletions cut 5 bases from V and 9 bases from J, with 14 bases between. This CDR3 is built from 13 residues. The CDR3 DNA is TGTGCCAGCAGTGACCGACTAGTAGGTGAGCAGTTCTTC. The encoded protein is CASSDRLVGEQFF.

This clonotype was observed a handful of times. The rearrangement joins TRBV29-1 to TRBJ2-2, with TRBD1 matching 7 bases. Germline CDR1 and CDR2: SQVTM and ANQGSEA. This CDR3 has 14 residues. Losses at the gene ends were 5 bases for V and 1 base for J; bases not matched to a gene: 4. The CDR3 bases are TGCAGCGTTCCGAGACAGGGGAACACCGGGGAGCTGTTTTTT. Translated: CSVPRQGNTGELFF.

The chain joins TRBV28 to TRBJ2-1; a possible D gene is TRBD1 (6 bases). The germline V gene has CDR1 MDHEN and CDR2 SYDVKM. Trimming stripped 2 bases from V and 9 bases from J, with 8 bases between. This CDR3 has 12 amino acids. The CDR3 DNA is TGTGCCAGCAGTTTACAACAGGGTGAGCAGTTCTTC. It translates to CASSLQQGEQFF.

The chain uses TRBV6-1 and TRBJ1-5, with D possibly matching TRBD1 (6 bases). The CDR3 loop spans 13 amino acids. From germline, CDR1 is MNHNS and CDR2 SASEGT. V was clipped by 9 bases and J by 3 bases, with 12 bases between them. Here the CDR3 DNA reads TGTGCCAGTGCCGACAGGCTCAATCAGCCCCAGCATTTT. Its protein product is CASADRLNQPQHF.

This clonotype was recorded a few times. The rearrangement uses TRBV7-9 and TRBJ2-5; D is unresolved. The length of the CDR3 is 16 residues. V was clipped by 5 bases and J by 1 base, with 17 bases between them. CDR1 SEHNR and CDR2 FQNEAQ come from the germline V gene (reference sequence). The CDR3 loop is CASSPDGMVGQETQYF. DNA of the CDR3: TGTGCCAGCAGCCCCGATGGAATGGTGGGCCAAGAGACCCAGTACTTC.

The sample holds a few counts of this clonotype. The V call is TRBV10-3, the J call TRBJ2-5; D is perhaps TRBD1 or TRBD2 (5 bases each). The V gene's germline CDR1 is ENHRY and CDR2 SYGVKD. This CDR3 comprises 15 residues. Trimming removed 2 bases from V and 7 bases from J, with 17 bases in between. The CDR3 here is CAISETIGTAWTQYF. The CDR3 DNA follows: TGTGCCATCAGTGAGACGATTGGGACCGCCTGGACCCAGTACTTC.

This clonotype was found a few times. The chain recombines TRBV19 with TRBJ2-1, with 10 bases that match TRBD1. V shed 6 bases and J 6 bases; nucleotides not matched to a gene: 2. The CDR3 is 13 amino acids. Germline V gene data show CDR1 as LNHDA and CDR2 as SQIVND (reference sequence). The CDR3 here is CASSGQGVNEQFF. CDR3 nucleotide sequence: TGTGCCAGTAGCGGACAGGGGGTCAATGAGCAGTTCTTC.

V is TRBV7-2 and J is TRBJ2-3; no clear D gene. Trimming pared 7 bases from V and 4 bases from J, leaving 9 bases between. Looked up from germline, CDR1 is SGHTA and CDR2 is FQGNSA. The CDR3 consists of 12 residues. As DNA, the CDR3 is TGTGCCAGCACCTCCCAACCAGATACGCAGTATTTT. Translating it yields CASTSQPDTQYF.

The chain joins TRBV29-1 to TRBJ2-1, with D unresolved. Germline V gene data show CDR1 as SQVTM and CDR2 as ANQGSEA. The CDR3 length is 14 residues. The V gene lost 6 bases and the J gene lost 0 bases, with 12 bases spanning the gap. The chain's CDR3 is CSVQILSSYNEQFF. The CDR3 region has the DNA TGCAGCGTCCAAATACTGAGCTCCTACAATGAGCAGTTCTTC.

This clonotype has a handful of counts. V is TRBV6-5 and J is TRBJ2-6, with 9 bases matching TRBD1. V was pared by 2 bases and J by 4 bases, with 9 bases of the junction left unmatched. The CDR3 has 18 amino acids. CDR1 MNHEY and CDR2 SVGAGI come from the germline V gene. In nucleotides, the CDR3 is TGTGCCAGCAGTTACCAGGGGACAGGGTACTTCGGGGCCAACGTCCTGACTTTC. Its protein is CASSYQGTGYFGANVLTF.

This rearrangement joins TRBV4-1 to TRBJ2-7; a weak D match, TRBD2 (5 bases). The V end lost 1 base, the J end lost 2 bases, and 9 bases lay between the germline ends. Per germline, CDR1 MGHRA and CDR2 YSYEKL. The length of the CDR3 is 14 residues. This CDR3 reads CASSQAGITYEQYF. The CDR3 DNA reads as TGCGCCAGCAGCCAAGCCGGGATAACCTACGAGCAGTACTTC.